These T cell receptor beta chains were read from a single sample in a study of pediatric ulcerative colitis. The table came from immunoSEQ multiplex PCR; TCRdb's copy has only in-frame clones and leaves some out. The sample includes 60,000 to 75,000 clones, 77% of them seen just once. What was sequenced was blood. The origin of the receptors is a boy between 5 and 17 years old with moderate ulcerative colitis. Each CDR3 is given with its conserved first and last residue. The D gene is left open where the match is weak. A clone size is listed for some rows: how often the clone was seen (once, few, many), or a class if it is expanded.

v_gene	d_gene	abundance	j_gene	CDR3aa	CDR3nt
TRBV7-9	.	few	TRBJ2-6	CASRDSGANVLTF	TGTGCCAGCAGAGACTCTGGGGCCAACGTCCTGACTTTC
TRBV7-6	TRBD1	.	TRBJ1-1	CASSLEDRGTEAFF	TGTGCCAGCAGCTTAGAAGACAGGGGGACTGAAGCTTTCTTT
TRBV5-1	TRBD2	.	TRBJ2-5	CASSSGLAGQETQYF	TGCGCCAGCAGCTCAGGACTAGCGGGGCAAGAGACCCAGTACTTC
TRBV5-6	.	once	TRBJ1-2	CASSLDAGNFVSTF	TGTGCCAGCAGCCTTGACGCTGGGAACTTCGTTTCCACCTTC
TRBV29-1	.	.	TRBJ1-1	CSVEVRTVKAFF	TGCAGCGTTGAAGTCAGGACGGTTAAAGCTTTCTTT
TRBV7-8	.	.	TRBJ2-7	CASSLRKERANSYEQYF	TGTGCCAGCAGCTTAAGGAAGGAGAGGGCTAACTCTTACGAGCAGTACTTC
TRBV2	TRBD1	few	TRBJ1-1	CASSEGDSRNTEAFF	TGTGCCAGCAGTGAGGGGGACAGTCGGAACACTGAAGCTTTCTTT
TRBV10-3	.	few	TRBJ1-1	CAIGGGVNTEAFF	TGTGCCATCGGTGGGGGAGTGAACACTGAAGCTTTCTTT
TRBV6-6	.	once	TRBJ1-1	CASSYRGVKNTEAFF	TGTGCCAGCAGTTACCGTGGGGTCAAAAACACTGAAGCTTTCTTT
TRBV9	.	.	TRBJ2-1	CASSPGTSRNEQFF	TGTGCCAGCAGCCCGGGGACTTCCCGCAATGAGCAGTTCTTC
TRBV15	.	.	TRBJ1-5	CATSRPTASSNQPQHF	TGTGCCACCAGCAGACCGACGGCTAGTAGCAATCAGCCCCAGCATTTT
TRBV7-2	.	.	TRBJ1-1	CASSARTENEAFF	TGTGCCAGCAGCGCTCGGACTGAGAATGAAGCTTTCTTT
TRBV6-5	TRBD1	.	TRBJ2-7	CATQRTGGYEQYF	TGTGCCACCCAAAGGACAGGGGGTTACGAGCAGTACTTC
TRBV9	.	.	TRBJ1-2	CASSAQGVGYTF	TGTGCCAGCAGCGCTCAGGGAGTAGGCTACACCTTC
TRBV5-4	.	.	TRBJ2-1	CASSSLTGRGNEQFF	TGTGCCAGCAGCTCACTAACGGGGCGAGGGAATGAGCAGTTCTTC
TRBV30	.	.	TRBJ1-2	CAWSLSGAGGYTF	TGTGCCTGGAGTCTATCGGGGGCGGGGGGCTACACCTTC
TRBV4-2	.	.	TRBJ2-7	CASSQLGARTESYEQYF	TGTGCCAGCAGCCAACTAGGAGCTAGGACAGAAAGCTACGAGCAGTACTTC
TRBV5-1	.	.	TRBJ1-3	CASSPGSAGNTIYF	TGCGCCAGCAGCCCTGGGAGTGCGGGAAACACCATATATTTT
TRBV18	.	.	TRBJ1-4	CASSPPGRVKEKLFF	TGTGCCAGCTCACCACCGGGCAGGGTAAAGGAAAAACTGTTTTTT
TRBV7-6	TRBD1	.	TRBJ1-1	CASSPGTGGLNTEAFF	TGTGCCAGCAGCCCGGGGACAGGGGGATTGAACACTGAAGCTTTCTTT
TRBV7-8	TRBD1	.	TRBJ1-5	CASSRGQGSNQPQHF	TGTGCCAGCAGCCGAGGACAGGGGAGCAATCAGCCCCAGCATTTT
TRBV29-1	.	.	TRBJ2-7	CSVEEWDKTYEQYF	TGCAGCGTTGAAGAATGGGACAAAACCTACGAGCAGTACTTC
TRBV7-9	TRBD1	once	TRBJ1-1	CASSFRQGQNTEAFF	TGTGCCAGCAGCTTTAGACAGGGGCAGAACACTGAAGCTTTCTTT
TRBV9	TRBD2	.	TRBJ2-3	CASSVELAGGRDTQYF	TGTGCCAGCAGCGTAGAACTAGCGGGGGGGCGGGATACGCAGTATTTT
TRBV4-1	TRBD1	.	TRBJ1-4	CASSQDRRANEKLFF	TGCGCCAGCAGCCAGGACAGGCGAGCTAATGAAAAACTGTTTTTT
TRBV4-2	.	.	TRBJ1-1	CASSQEGQGITEAFF	TGTGCCAGCAGCCAAGAGGGCCAGGGGATAACTGAAGCTTTCTTT
TRBV6-1	.	.	TRBJ2-5	CASWTGETQYF	TGTGCCAGCTGGACCGGGGAGACCCAGTACTTC
TRBV15	TRBD2	.	TRBJ2-1	CATSQLAGVANEQFF	TGTGCCACCAGCCAACTAGCGGGAGTTGCTAATGAGCAGTTCTTC
TRBV9	TRBD2	once	TRBJ2-2	CASSVEAGGPTGELFF	TGTGCCAGCAGCGTAGAGGCGGGAGGGCCCACCGGGGAGCTGTTTTTT
TRBV2	TRBD2	.	TRBJ2-7	CASALLGSGGYEQYF	TGTGCCAGCGCTCTCCTCGGGAGCGGGGGCTACGAGCAGTACTTC
TRBV20-1	.	.	TRBJ2-3	CSALSDTQYF	TGCAGTGCCCTATCGGATACGCAGTATTTT
TRBV4-1	TRBD2	once	TRBJ2-5	CASSPRLAQETQYF	TGCGCCAGCAGCCCCCGACTAGCGCAGGAGACCCAGTACTTC
TRBV5-8	.	.	TRBJ2-5	CASSLGSIGGWQLETQYF	TGTGCCAGCAGCTTGGGATCTATCGGTGGGTGGCAGTTAGAGACCCAGTACTTC
TRBV19	.	.	TRBJ2-3	CASSVGTQYQDTQYF	TGTGCCAGTAGTGTGGGAACTCAGTACCAAGATACGCAGTATTTT
TRBV7-3	.	.	TRBJ2-1	CASSLNGNNEQFF	TGTGCCAGCAGCTTAAATGGCAACAATGAGCAGTTCTTC
TRBV9	TRBD1	few	TRBJ1-3	CASSLQGAWEFGNTIYF	TGTGCCAGCAGCTTACAGGGGGCTTGGGAGTTTGGAAACACCATATATTTT
TRBV6-6	.	few	TRBJ1-3	CASSQSQGNTIYF	TGTGCCAGCTCCCAATCCCAAGGAAACACCATATATTTT
TRBV4-1	.	.	TRBJ1-5	CASSQGVAENQPQHF	TGCGCCAGCAGCCAAGGAGTGGCAGAAAATCAGCCCCAGCATTTT
TRBV29-1	TRBD1	.	TRBJ2-5	CSVEDREQETQYF	TGCAGCGTTGAGGACAGGGAACAAGAGACCCAGTACTTC
TRBV2	TRBD2	.	TRBJ2-3	CASRAAGGTDTQYF	TGTGCCAGCAGGGCGGCGGGGGGCACAGATACGCAGTATTTT
TRBV7-2	.	once	TRBJ2-3	CASSLAPGPSRADTQYF	TGTGCCAGCAGCTTAGCGCCTGGACCTTCTCGGGCAGATACGCAGTATTTT